This T cell receptor (beta chain) was retrieved from a study of blood T cell repertoires in COVID-19 (dated by TCRdb to the early 2020s). Concerning the study at large: Collaborator samples came from the United States, Italy and Spain and covered acute and convalescent phases of COVID-19. The prospective study material was composed of cDNA or gDNA derived from T cells, B-cell-depleted T cells, or PBMCs. Subjects who had been exposed to COVID-19, were actively infected with it, or had recovered from it provided the deeply sampled blood TCRbeta repertoires that made up the dataset. The repertoires were released in a freely available public database intended as a resource for research on the immune response to SARS-CoV-2. Samples came from the ongoing ImmuneRACE study (first 160 participants) plus 1,254 subjects from 6 global collaborators. Sample metadata almost always included a de-identified subject ID, COVID-19 status, age in years and sex. HLA class I and class II types, where available, came from metadata supplied by the sample provider rather than from assay-based typing.

Sequences MNHEY (CDR1) and SVGAGI (CDR2) are obtained from the germline V gene. The germline V and J ends show losses of 6 bases and 2 bases respectively, and no gene match explains 9 bases of the junction. The CDR3 runs 15 residues from the cysteine to the phenylalanine. The read is trimmed to its CDR3 DNA, 45 bases read in frame from base 1. Note on this clone: This receptor's antigen is unknown. Base-call qualities are not available, and no considerably larger clone is one nucleotide away.

Study-level results and caveats: How much clinical and demographic metadata was included differed by source and by participant, and the metadata was provided uncurated.

The collaborating institutions used their own protocols to collect whole blood in K2EDTA tubes. For TCRbeta analysis, collaborators shipped samples as frozen whole blood, isolated PBMCs, or DNA extracted from either of those sample types. TCRbeta CDR3 regions were amplified from genomic DNA using the immunoSEQ Assay, a bias-controlled multiplex PCR. Per the source publication's procedure: The number of nucleated cells in each sample was estimated by amplification of reference gene primers within the assay. To quantify the absolute abundance of each unique TCRbeta CDR3 rearrangement, sequence reads were collapsed and filtered. For each sample, productive Simpson clonality was calculated as the square root of Simpson's diversity index across productive rearrangements. In its TCRdb copy, this immuneACCESS table keeps in-frame sequences only and misses some clones. Where compared with another copy, unresolved V genes explain less than half of these, and the others have no known cause. The DNA gave D and trimming, while V, J and clone size come from that table. This sample has around 300,000 clones in its table, and about nine tenths of those were observed once. 1% of the sample belongs to the ten largest clones.

The sample was peripheral blood. This chain is built from TRBV6-5 and TRBJ2-7; 8 nucleotides in the junction match TRBD2. The clonotype originates from a man aged 50-60 years with active or convalescent COVID-19. This receptor carries the CDR3 CASRWGSSGTYEQYF. The nucleotide sequence reads TGTGCCAGCAGGTGGGGGAGTAGCGGGACCTACGAGCAGTACTTC.